This T cell receptor beta chain was profiled in a study of STAT5B mutations in CD4+ large granular lymphocyte leukemia. Study-wide context: Among healthy controls, a particular HLA allele went with more CDR3 'QG' motifs. Study-level findings and limits: Patient CD4-sorted repertoires looked more clonal than healthy CD4+ repertoires, even without putative leukemic clones.

Clones were read by immunoSEQ multiplex PCR, and TCRdb kept only the in-frame ones, dropping some. The sample records roughly 48,000 clones, around 70% being singletons. The germline CDR1 and CDR2 sequences are SGHDT and YYEEEE. The CDR3 covers 14 residues. Trimming stripped 0 bases from V and 0 bases from J, with 3 bases between. As for this clone: Its antigen is still unknown.

The specimen was CD4+ T cells from blood buffy coats. The gene calls are TRBV5-6 and TRBJ2-2; D call uncertain. The sequence was collected from a human donor in good health. CDR3 DNA sequence: TGTGCCAGCAGCTTGGCATCGAACACCGGGGAGCTGTTTTTT. Residues: CASSLASNTGELFF.